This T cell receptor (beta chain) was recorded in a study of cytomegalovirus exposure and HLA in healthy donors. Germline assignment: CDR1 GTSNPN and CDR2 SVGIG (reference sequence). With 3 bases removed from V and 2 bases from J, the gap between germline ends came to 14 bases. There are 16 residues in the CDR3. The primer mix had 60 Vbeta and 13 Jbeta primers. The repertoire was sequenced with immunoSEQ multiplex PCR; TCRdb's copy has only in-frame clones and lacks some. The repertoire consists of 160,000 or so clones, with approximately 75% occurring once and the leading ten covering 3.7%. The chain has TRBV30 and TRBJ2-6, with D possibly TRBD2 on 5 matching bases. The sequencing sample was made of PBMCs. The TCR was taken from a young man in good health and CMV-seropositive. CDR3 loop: CAWRQSLGAGANVLTF. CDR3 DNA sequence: TGTGCCTGGAGGCAGTCGCTCGGGGCTGGGGCCAACGTCCTGACTTTC.